The 27 T cell receptor beta chains below were found in one sample sequenced in a study of blood T cell repertoires in COVID-19. Libraries were prepared by immunoSEQ multiplex PCR; TCRdb keeps only in-frame clonotypes and omits some of them. In the table there are some 250,000 clones, approximately 84% of which are singletons. Input material: peripheral blood. The receptors were sampled from a woman in her thirties who had recovered from COVID-19.

The gene calls are TRBV5-4 and TRBJ2-7; possible D gene TRBD2, 7 bases. This CDR3 has 16 residues. The germline CDR1 and CDR2 sequences are SGHNT and YYREEE (reference sequence). V lost 0 bases and J lost 9, with 22 bases in between. The CDR3: CASSLEGGAPIGGQYF. CDR3 DNA sequence: TGTGCCAGCAGCTTGGAGGGGGGGGCCCCTATTGGGGGGCAGTACTTC.

The chain links TRBV29-1 to TRBJ2-6; TRBD1 matches 7 bases. J was trimmed by 0 bases and V by 0 bases; bases with no gene match: 11. Germline lookup yields CDR1 SQVTM and CDR2 ANQGSEA. The CDR3 has 19 amino acids. In DNA form, the CDR3 reads TGCAGCGTTGAAGAAGCATCTCGGACAGGTCGCTCTGGGGCCAACGTCCTGACTTTC. Amino acids: CSVEEASRTGRSGANVLTF. The full variable domain, completed using reference TRBV29-1 and TRBJ2-6, is SAVISQKPSRDICQRGTSLTIQCQVDSQVTMMFWYRQQPGQSLTLIATANQGSEATYESGFVIDKFPISRPNLTFSTLTVSNMSPEDSSIYLCSVEEASRTGRSGANVLTFGAGSRLTVL.

The chain uses TRBV11-2 and TRBJ2-1; 10 bases are shared with TRBD2. V lost 5 bases, J lost 7 bases, and 8 bases stayed unmatched. Germline CDR1 is SGHAT and CDR2 is FQNNGV. There are 15 residues in the CDR3. CDR3 residues: CASSDQRGGSNEQFF. DNA of the CDR3: TGTGCCAGCAGCGACCAGCGGGGGGGCAGTAATGAGCAGTTCTTC.

The V call is TRBV15, the J call TRBJ1-2; a possible D gene is TRBD1 (5 bases). Germline V gene lookup returns CDR1 LNHNV and CDR2 YYDKDF (reference sequence). The V end was cut by 1 base, the J end by 0 bases, with 12 bases between. This CDR3 has 16 residues. The CDR3 nucleotides are TGTGCCACCAGCAGAGCCCTGGGGGGAGCTAACTATGGCTACACCTTC. This encodes CATSRALGGANYGYTF.

The chain couples TRBV19 to TRBJ2-5; D may be TRBD1 (5 bases). Trimming left V 5 bases short and J 3 bases short, with 13 bases between. CDR1 and CDR2 from the germline V gene are LNHDA and SQIVND (reference sequence). CDR3 length: 14 amino acids. CDR3 DNA: TGTGCCAGTAGTTTGACAGCCTCCAAAGAGACCCAGTACTTC. Protein sequence: CASSLTASKETQYF.

This chain connects TRBV6-2 or TRBV6-3 to TRBJ2-1; 12 nucleotides line up with TRBD2. The CDR3 runs 15 residues. The germline V gene encodes CDR1 MNHEY and CDR2 SVGEGT. J was trimmed by 5 bases and V by 4 bases; bases with no gene match: 3. The DNA for the CDR3 is TGTGCCAGCAGTTCACTAGCGGGGGGCCACAATGAGCAGTTCTTC. Translating gives CASSSLAGGHNEQFF.

The count of this clone is one. The V call is TRBV19, the J call TRBJ1-4; D unclear. Trimming removed 8 bases from V and 7 bases from J, with 5 bases in between. This CDR3 has 10 residues. Germline V gene data show CDR1 as LNHDA and CDR2 as SQIVND (reference sequence). In DNA form, the CDR3 reads TGTGCCAGTGGAGGTGAAAAACTGTTTTTT. Translation: CASGGEKLFF. Combining the CDR3 with reference TRBV19 and TRBJ1-4 gives the whole variable domain DGGITQSPKYLFRKEGQNVTLSCEQNLNHDAMYWYRQDPGQGLRLIYYSQIVNDFQKGDIAEGYSVSREKKESFPLTVTSAQKNPTAFYLCASGGEKLFFGSGTQLSVL.

This chain uses TRBV7-2 with TRBJ1-2; 7 bases fit TRBD1. The CDR3 consists of 16 residues. V gave up 3 bases and J gave up 2 bases; unmatched junction bases: 9. Germline assignment: CDR1 SGHTA and CDR2 FQGNSA. The CDR3, as DNA: TGTGCCAGCAGCTTGGAGGGCGTGGGACAGAACTATGGCTACACCTTC. This sequence encodes CASSLEGVGQNYGYTF.

CDR3 sequence reads: CASSPSLGQEVTNYGYTF. CDR3 nucleotide sequence: TGTGCCAGCAGCCCCTCCCTCGGACAGGAAGTTACTAACTATGGCTACACCTTC. The gene calls are TRBV7-9 and TRBJ1-2, with 7 bases that match TRBD1. The CDR3 totals 18 residues. J gave up 0 bases and V 5 bases, and 15 bases lay outside the gene matches. Germline V lookup: CDR1 SEHNR, CDR2 FQNEAQ (reference sequence).

V and J are TRBV6-1 and TRBJ1-1, with 7 bases lining up with TRBD1. Germline V gene lookup returns CDR1 MNHNS and CDR2 SASEGT. The CDR3 length is 13 residues. The V segment lost 6 bases and the J segment 7 bases; nucleotides outside the gene matches: 8. The CDR3 nucleotides are TGTGCCAGCAGCTTCGACAGGGCGGGTGAAGCTTTCTTT. Its protein product is CASSFDRAGEAFF.

The chain recombines TRBV6-1 with TRBJ2-7, with 9 nucleotides matching TRBD1. V dropped 3 bases and J dropped 2; count of bases not matched to a gene: 5. CDR1 is MNHNS, CDR2 SASEGT, per germline. The CDR3 is made up of 15 amino acids. For the CDR3, the DNA is TGTGCCAGCAGTGACCACAGGGGGCTCCCCTACGAGCAGTACTTC. Translating it yields CASSDHRGLPYEQYF.

The chain has TRBV19 and TRBJ1-3, with D unresolved. V gave up 7 bases and J gave up 0 bases, with 13 bases separating them. In germline, CDR1 is LNHDA, CDR2 SQIVND (reference sequence). The CDR3 spans 15 residues. DNA for the CDR3: TGTGCCAGTATGTTTCGGAGATCCTCTGGAAACACCATATATTTT. Translating gives CASMFRRSSGNTIYF.

The chain couples TRBV7-6 to TRBJ2-3; TRBD2 might be the D (6 bases). The CDR3 is 14 residues long. Between the trimmed V and J ends, which lost 1 base and 4 bases, there was a span of 9 bases. Per germline, CDR1 SGHVS and CDR2 FNYEAQ. CDR3 DNA sequence: TGTGCCAGCAGCTTAGACTTAGCGGCAGATACGCAGTATTTT. It encodes CASSLDLAADTQYF.

The gene calls are TRBV2 and TRBJ1-1; no clear D gene. CDR3 length: 14 residues. Per germline, CDR1 SNHLY and CDR2 FYNNEI. V lost 8 bases to trimming and J lost 0 bases, with 13 bases between them. The CDR3, as DNA: TGTGCCAGCGGTAAAACCTACTTGAACACTGAAGCTTTCTTT. Protein: CASGKTYLNTEAFF.

This chain joins TRBV10-3 and TRBJ2-5, with 10 bases aligning to TRBD2. Germline values: CDR1 ENHRY, CDR2 SYGVKD. The CDR3 is 15 amino acids. V gave up 4 bases and J gave up 5 bases; unmatched junction bases: 7. The CDR3 loop reads CAISGVAGGFETQYF. For the CDR3, the DNA is TGTGCCATCAGTGGAGTAGCGGGGGGTTTTGAGACCCAGTACTTC.

This chain uses TRBV6-1 with TRBJ2-3; TRBD2 matches at 8 bases. J gave up 4 bases and V 3 bases, and 9 bases lay outside the gene matches. The germline gives CDR1 MNHNS, CDR2 SASEGT. This CDR3 is built from 16 residues. The CDR3 DNA sequence: TGTGCCAGCAGTGAGGTGGGCGGGGGGTCCCCAGATACGCAGTATTTT. This gives the protein CASSEVGGGSPDTQYF.

The rearrangement joins TRBV4-1 to TRBJ2-7; D might be TRBD1 (6 bases). Germline CDR1 is MGHRA and CDR2 is YSYEKL. This CDR3 has 15 amino acids. Trimming shortened V by 0 bases and J by 4 bases, and 13 bases separated the two germline ends. The CDR3 region has the DNA TGCGCCAGCAGCCAAGATCGACAGGCTGCTTACGAGCAGTACTTC. It specifies CASSQDRQAAYEQYF.

The rearrangement joins TRBV2 to TRBJ1-4; no clear D gene. Trimming left V 6 bases short and J 8 bases short, with 13 bases between. This CDR3 has 13 amino acids. The germline CDR1 and CDR2 sequences are SNHLY and FYNNEI. The CDR3 here is CASRRDPGEKLFF. The CDR3, as DNA: TGTGCCAGCAGGAGGGATCCCGGGGAAAAACTGTTTTTT.

A few counts support this clone. CDR3 sequence: CASSRVRESPLHF. CDR3 sequence (DNA): TGTGCCAGCAGCCGGGTGAGGGAATCACCCCTCCACTTT. This chain connects TRBV12-3 or TRBV12-4 to TRBJ1-6; D remains ambiguous. The CDR3 sequence is 13 residues long. Trimming left V 6 bases short and J 10 bases short, with 13 bases between.

The chain carries TRBV3-1 (or the pseudogene TRBV3-2) and TRBJ2-1; possibly TRBD2 for D (6 bases). The V end was cut by 4 bases, the J end by 1 base, with 14 bases between. Germline V gene lookup returns CDR1 LGHDT and CDR2 YNNKEL (reference sequence). The length of the CDR3 is 16 residues. CDR3 sequence reads: CASSPRAAGSYNEQFF. DNA of the CDR3: TGTGCCAGCAGCCCCCGAGCGGCGGGATCCTACAATGAGCAGTTCTTC.

This chain joins TRBV28 and TRBJ2-1, with a weak D call TRBD2 (5 bases). Trimming removed 10 bases at V and 3 bases at J, with 16 bases between. Looked up from germline, CDR1 is MDHEN and CDR2 is SYDVKM. The CDR3 totals 14 residues. CDR3 DNA: TGTGCCATCACCCCCGGGGAAGGCTACAATGAGCAGTTCTTC. It translates to CAITPGEGYNEQFF.

CDR3 in DNA: TGCAGTGCTAGTCGCGGGGGGAACACCGGGGAGCTGTTTTTT. Translation: CSASRGGNTGELFF. The V gene is TRBV20-1, the J gene TRBJ2-2; 7 bases map to TRBD2. The length of the CDR3 is 14 residues. Germline V lookup: CDR1 DFQATT, CDR2 SNEGSKA (reference sequence). V dropped 3 bases and J dropped 1; count of bases not matched to a gene: 2.

The chain recombines TRBV5-6 with TRBJ2-1; 9 nucleotides align to TRBD2. Germline V lookup: CDR1 SGHDT, CDR2 YYEEEE. The CDR3 covers 15 residues. J was trimmed by 5 bases and V by 0 bases; bases with no gene match: 3. The CDR3 coding sequence is TGTGCCAGCAGCTTGGGGCTAGCGGGGAACAATGAGCAGTTCTTC. Its protein product is CASSLGLAGNNEQFF.

The rearrangement uses TRBV15 and TRBJ2-5, with a weak D call TRBD1 (5 bases). CDR1 is LNHNV and CDR2 is YYDKDF in the germline V gene (reference sequence). The CDR3 runs to 14 residues. V lost 0 bases and J lost 2, with 7 bases in between. The CDR3 loop is CATSRDRVQETQYF. The CDR3 region has the DNA TGTGCCACCAGCAGAGACAGGGTACAAGAGACCCAGTACTTC.

The V call is TRBV5-5, the J call TRBJ2-5; D gene ambiguous. The V end lost 4 bases, the J end lost 4 bases, and 8 bases lay between the germline ends. CDR3 length equals 12 residues. Germline lookup yields CDR1 SGHKS and CDR2 YYEKEE (reference sequence). CDR3 in amino acids: CASSPALETQYF. The CDR3 DNA reads as TGTGCCAGCAGCCCCGCGTTAGAGACCCAGTACTTC.

The CDR3 coding sequence is TGTGCCAGCAGCTCCGCGGGATCCGCGGGAGATTTCCATGAGCAGTTCTTC. Amino acids: CASSSAGSAGDFHEQFF. The rearrangement joins TRBV7-3 to TRBJ2-1; 7 nucleotides align to TRBD2. V was clipped by 4 bases and J by 8 bases; unmatched bases: 17. The CDR3 is 17 residues long. CDR1 and CDR2 from the germline V gene are SGHTA and FQGTGA. Full variable domain (rest looked up from reference TRBV7-3 and TRBJ2-1): GAGVSQTPSNKVTEKGKYVELRCDPISGHTALYWYRQSLGQGPEFLIYFQGTGAADDSGLPNDRFFAVRPEGSVSTLKIQRTERGDSAVYLCASSSAGSAGDFHEQFFGPGTRLTVL.

The genes are TRBV6-2 or TRBV6-3 and TRBJ1-2, with D perhaps TRBD1 (6 bases). V was clipped by 4 bases and J by 4 bases, with 19 bases between them. The CDR3 is 16 residues long. Germline values: CDR1 MNHEY, CDR2 SVGEGT. The CDR3, as DNA: TGTGCCAGCAGTTGGGCAGGGGCAGGACGGAGCTATGGCTACACCTTC. The encoded protein is CASSWAGAGRSYGYTF.